What follows are 15 T cell receptor beta chains derived from one specimen sequenced in a study of response to subunit inactivated influenza vaccine. TCRdb reprocessed the RT-PCR reads via MiXCR and lists one record per CDR3 protein. Of roughly 570,000 distinct CDR3 sequences listed, approximately 15% were seen once; the top ten hold 11%. The material was PBMCs from blood, obtained less than 13 days after vaccination. The source of these receptors is a man aged 45-65 years who received an inactivated influenza vaccine.

This sequence joins TRBV9 and TRBJ2-1; D not certain. Trimming stripped 0 bases from V and 8 bases from J, with 9 bases between. This CDR3 contains 13 residues. Per germline, CDR1 SGDLS and CDR2 YYNGEE. CDR3 sequence reads: CASSVETLDEQFF. The CDR3 DNA reads TGTGCCAGCAGCGTAGAAACGTTAGATGAGCAGTTCTTC.

This clonotype has a handful of counts. The chain uses TRBV28 and TRBJ2-1; 13 bases align to TRBD2. The CDR3 contains 16 residues. Germline assignment: CDR1 MDHEN and CDR2 SYDVKM. The V and J ends lost 5 bases and 0 bases, in that order; junction bases with no gene match: 1. This CDR3 is CASSRTSGSSYNEQFF. The CDR3 DNA reads as TGTGCCAGCAGTAGGACTAGCGGGAGCTCCTACAATGAGCAGTTCTTC.

This clonotype has at least ten counts. The CDR3 is CASSDSEFTGELFF. In nucleotides, the CDR3 is TGCGCCAGCAGCGATAGCGAATTCACCGGGGAGCTGTTTTTT. The chain uses TRBV5-1 and TRBJ2-2, with D possibly TRBD2 on 5 matching bases. The CDR3 has 14 residues. V lost 4 bases and J lost 4, with 11 bases in between. Germline V gene data show CDR1 as SGHRS and CDR2 as YFSETQ.

This clonotype was observed a few times. The chain links TRBV12-3 or TRBV12-4 to TRBJ2-3; 9 bases fit TRBD2. The CDR3 has 17 residues. V lost 11 bases, J lost 0 bases, and 15 bases stayed unmatched. CDR3 residues: CASRGLAGPTSTDTQYF. In DNA, the CDR3 is TGTGCCTCTAGGGGTCTAGCGGGACCCACTAGCACAGATACGCAGTATTTT.

The genes are TRBV20-1 and TRBJ2-7, with TRBD1 identical over 7 bases. From germline, CDR1 is DFQATT and CDR2 SNEGSKA (reference sequence). With V trimmed by 6 bases and J by 5 bases, 13 bases remained unmatched. This CDR3 has 14 amino acids. CDR3 sequence reads: CSADTGVVRDEQYF. The DNA for the CDR3 is TGCAGTGCAGACACAGGGGTCGTTAGGGACGAGCAGTACTTC.

The chain joins TRBV7-2 to TRBJ2-2; 8 nucleotides agree with TRBD2. The CDR3 runs to 16 residues. V was clipped by 5 bases and J by 4 bases; unmatched bases: 9. The germline V gene has CDR1 SGHTA and CDR2 FQGNSA. CDR3 sequence reads: CASSREAGDPTGELFF. The CDR3 DNA sequence: TGTGCCAGCAGCCGCGAAGCGGGGGACCCCACCGGGGAGCTGTTTTTT.

The chain recombines TRBV2 with TRBJ2-1, with TRBD2 matching 8 bases. V trimming: 5 bases; J trimming: 15 bases; junction bases outside the gene matches: 9. CDR3 length: 12 amino acids. The germline V gene encodes CDR1 SNHLY and CDR2 FYNNEI. The CDR3 region is CASSSGLAIRFF. CDR3 sequence (DNA): TGTGCCAGCAGTAGCGGACTAGCAATTCGGTTCTTC.

The chain uses TRBV20-1 and TRBJ2-3; D ambiguous. This CDR3 has 14 residues. V was shortened by 3 bases and J by 6 bases, with 16 bases between the two germline ends. The V gene's germline CDR1 is DFQATT and CDR2 SNEGSKA (reference sequence). This CDR3 reads CSASSSPFSDTQYF. CDR3 coding DNA: TGCAGTGCTAGTTCGTCCCCTTTTTCGGATACGCAGTATTTT.

The chain links TRBV21-1 to TRBJ1-4; TRBD1, as called in the table, went unchecked against the DNA. TRBV21-1 is a pseudogene segment. The CDR3 sequence is 13 residues long. The CDR3 spells CASSFGQDEKLFF. The CDR3 nucleotides read TGTGCCAGCAGTTTCGGACAAGACGAAAAACTGTTTTTT.

This clonotype was seen many times. The chain links TRBV6-5 to TRBJ2-6, with D perhaps matching TRBD1 or TRBD2 (5 bases each). CDR3 length: 16 amino acids. Trimming took 4 bases from V and 0 from J, leaving 10 bases between them. Germline assignment: CDR1 MNHEY and CDR2 SVGAGI. CDR3 in DNA: TGTGCCAGCAGTTGGGGGTCCAACTCTGGGGCCAACGTCCTGACTTTC. It specifies CASSWGSNSGANVLTF.

The V and J genes are TRBV5-1 and TRBJ2-1, with D possibly being TRBD2 (5 bases). This CDR3 is 13 amino acids long. Per the germline V gene, CDR1 is SGHRS and CDR2 is YFSETQ. V gave up 4 bases and J gave up 5 bases, with 10 bases separating them. The CDR3 nucleotides read TGCGCCAGCAGCCCCTCCGGGAACAATGAGCAGTTCTTC. Translating it yields CASSPSGNNEQFF.

The CDR3 nucleotides read TGTGCCAGCAGCCGAGAGGGACAGGGGGCTGAAGCTTTCTTT. It translates to CASSREGQGAEAFF. The chain recombines TRBV5-5 with TRBJ1-1; TRBD1 matches 11 bases. Germline V gives CDR1 SGHKS, CDR2 YYEKEE (reference sequence). This CDR3 region has 14 residues. The V segment lost 4 bases and the J segment 6 bases; nucleotides outside the gene matches: 5.

This clonotype has more than one count but fewer than ten. The V and J genes are TRBV10-3 and TRBJ2-7; possible D gene TRBD2, 7 bases. Germline values: CDR1 ENHRY, CDR2 SYGVKD. The CDR3 length is 15 residues. The V and J ends lost 2 bases and 6 bases respectively, with 17 bases between them. CDR3 DNA: TGTGCCATCAGTGAGCGACTGGGCGGGGGCGCCGAGCAGTACTTC. Encoded protein: CAISERLGGGAEQYF.

The J gene is TRBJ2-7, the V gene TRBV25-1, with no clear D. Germline values: CDR1 MGHDK, CDR2 SYGVNS. V was clipped by 4 bases and J by 3 bases, with 10 bases between them. This CDR3 has 13 residues. The CDR3 is CASSAYGDYEQYF. The CDR3 DNA follows: TGTGCCAGCAGTGCGTACGGAGACTACGAGCAGTACTTC.

This clonotype was observed many times. The V call is TRBV29-1, the J call TRBJ2-7; D call uncertain. Trimming left V 5 bases short and J 3 bases short, with 14 bases between. The germline gives CDR1 SQVTM, CDR2 ANQGSEA. The CDR3 extends over 13 amino acids. As DNA, the CDR3 is TGCAGCGTTCGGCCGCAGATGGGCTACGAGCAGTACTTC. Protein sequence: CSVRPQMGYEQYF.